This entry lists 25 T cell receptor beta chains sequenced from one sample in a study of cytomegalovirus exposure and HLA in healthy donors. 13 Jbeta primers and 60 Vbeta primers were used for the PCR. Only in-frame clones appear in the TCRdb table, and some are missing; sequencing was by immunoSEQ multiplex PCR. The sample has 150,000 to 200,000 clones, around 75% seen once. The sequenced sample consisted of PBMCs. The source is a woman in her 30s in good health and CMV-seronegative.

J is TRBJ2-1 and V is TRBV27; D perhaps matches TRBD1 (6 bases). CDR1 and CDR2 from the germline V gene are MNHEY and SMNVEV (reference sequence). V was cut by 6 bases and J by 2 bases, with 14 bases left in between. The length of the CDR3 is 15 residues. The CDR3 here is CASRSDRLTYNEQFF. The DNA for the CDR3 is TGTGCCAGCAGATCGGACAGACTCACCTACAATGAGCAGTTCTTC.

The J gene is TRBJ1-6, the V gene TRBV10-2; tentatively, D is TRBD1 (5 bases). This CDR3 spans 12 amino acids. Germline-derived CDR1 and CDR2 are WSHSY and SAAADI. V was cut by 6 bases and J by 9 bases, with 9 bases left in between. In nucleotides, the CDR3 is TGCGCCAGCAGGTCAAGGGGTTCACCCCTCCACTTT. Translation: CASRSRGSPLHF.

In this sample, this clone turned up once. The chain is built from TRBV5-1 and TRBJ1-4; no firm D call. The CDR3 spans 14 residues. Germline CDR1 reads SGHRS; CDR2 reads YFSETQ. Trimming left V 4 bases short and J 2 bases short, with 9 bases between. Here the CDR3 reads CASSREGTNEKLFF. The CDR3 bases are TGCGCCAGCAGCCGGGAGGGTACTAATGAAAAACTGTTTTTT. The variable domain in full, completed from reference TRBV5-1 and TRBJ1-4, reads KAGVTQTPRYLIKTRGQQVTLSCSPISGHRSVSWYQQTPGQGLQFLFEYFSETQRNKGNFPGRFSGRQFSNSRSEMNVSTLELGDSALYLCASSREGTNEKLFFGSGTQLSVL.

The chain employs TRBV29-1 and TRBJ2-7; TRBD2 is a possible D gene (6 bases). With 4 bases removed from V and 0 bases from J, the gap between germline ends came to 7 bases. Germline loops: CDR1 SQVTM, CDR2 ANQGSEA. The length of the CDR3 is 12 residues. CDR3 nucleotide sequence: TGCAGCGTTGGGGGACTCTCCTACGAGCAGTACTTC. Its protein product is CSVGGLSYEQYF.

This chain uses TRBV2 with TRBJ2-5, with a weak D call TRBD1 (6 bases). The CDR3 contains 13 residues. Germline V gene data show CDR1 as SNHLY and CDR2 as FYNNEI. V lost 7 bases and J lost 5, with 14 bases in between. CDR3 sequence reads: CASNSHRVETQYF. For the CDR3, the DNA is TGTGCCAGCAACTCTCACAGGGTTGAGACCCAGTACTTC. Supplemented by reference TRBV2 and TRBJ2-5, the full variable domain reads EPEVTQTPSHQVTQMGQEVILRCVPISNHLYFYWYRQILGQKVEFLVSFYNNEISEKSEIFDDQFSVERPDGSNFTLKIRSTKLEDSAMYFCASNSHRVETQYFGPGTRLLVL.

The CDR3 nucleotides read TGCGCCAGCAGTCGTGCAGGGCCTAACACTGAAGCTTTCTTT. The encoded protein is CASSRAGPNTEAFF. The rearrangement uses TRBV5-1 and TRBJ1-1, with D maybe TRBD1 (5 bases). The V and J ends lost 5 bases and 2 bases respectively, with 13 bases between them. CDR1 is SGHRS and CDR2 is YFSETQ in the germline V gene. The CDR3 length is 14 residues. The whole variable domain, remainder taken from reference TRBV5-1 and TRBJ1-1, is KAGVTQTPRYLIKTRGQQVTLSCSPISGHRSVSWYQQTPGQGLQFLFEYFSETQRNKGNFPGRFSGRQFSNSRSEMNVSTLELGDSALYLCASSRAGPNTEAFFGQGTRLTVV.

There are a few counts of this clone. The chain employs TRBV27 and TRBJ1-5; 7 bases agree with TRBD1. CDR3 length: 17 amino acids. Germline V lookup: CDR1 MNHEY, CDR2 SMNVEV (reference sequence). Losses at the gene ends were 5 bases for V and 7 bases for J; bases not matched to a gene: 17. As DNA, the CDR3 is TGTGCCAGCAGTCCCTCGGGCAGGGGGGCGGCTTACCAGCCCCAGCATTTT. Translated, it gives CASSPSGRGAAYQPQHF.

Written as DNA, the CDR3 is TGTGCCTGGAGTAGGGTCAGGGGGAACACTGAAGCTTTCTTT. It specifies CAWSRVRGNTEAFF. This sequence joins TRBV30 and TRBJ1-1, with D maybe TRBD1 (6 bases). The length of the CDR3 is 14 residues. V dropped 2 bases and J dropped 1 base, with 11 bases sitting between them. Looked up from germline, CDR1 is GTSNPN and CDR2 is SVGIG (reference sequence).

J is TRBJ2-3 and V is TRBV7-6; possibly TRBD1 for D (5 bases). CDR1 is SGHVS, CDR2 FNYEAQ, per germline. The CDR3 totals 15 residues. Trimming left V 5 bases short and J 0 bases short, with 12 bases between. The CDR3 DNA follows: TGTGCCAGCAGCCGCAGGGTTGTGAGCACAGATACGCAGTATTTT. Its translation: CASSRRVVSTDTQYF.

The gene calls are TRBV7-2 and TRBJ2-5, with a possible D match to TRBD2 (5 bases). The CDR3 contains 16 residues. From germline, CDR1 is SGHTA and CDR2 FQGNSA. Trimming took 1 base from V and 9 from J, leaving 21 bases between them. In DNA form, the CDR3 reads TGTGCCAGCAGCTTAGTGTCCGGGGTAGTTAATTTGTCCCAGTACTTC. Translation gives CASSLVSGVVNLSQYF.

The sample holds one count of this clone. The V and J genes are TRBV19 and TRBJ1-5; perhaps TRBD1 as D (5 bases). V shed 3 bases and J shed 1 base, with 13 bases lying between them. The V gene's germline CDR1 is LNHDA and CDR2 SQIVND (reference sequence). This CDR3 is built from 16 residues. The CDR3 DNA follows: TGTGCCAGTAGTATTGGGGGGTTAGTAAGCAATCAGCCCCAGCATTTT. Translation: CASSIGGLVSNQPQHF.

The V and J genes are TRBV19 and TRBJ2-7; 9 bases align to TRBD1. Germline CDR1 is LNHDA and CDR2 is SQIVND (reference sequence). The CDR3 has 14 residues. V lost 8 bases to trimming and J lost 3 bases; unmatched junction nucleotides: 8. CDR3 bases: TGTGCCAGTGGCAGTTTGGACAGGGGCTACGAGCAGTACTTC. Translation gives CASGSLDRGYEQYF.

The chain uses TRBV5-1 and TRBJ1-2; a possible D gene is TRBD1 (5 bases). The V and J ends lost 0 bases and 4 bases respectively, with 13 bases between them. The CDR3 covers 15 residues. The germline V gene encodes CDR1 SGHRS and CDR2 YFSETQ. CDR3: CASSLERLGAYGYTF. CDR3 in DNA: TGCGCCAGCAGCTTGGAACGGTTAGGGGCCTATGGCTACACCTTC. Using reference TRBV5-1 and TRBJ1-2 for the parts outside the CDR3, the full variable domain is KAGVTQTPRYLIKTRGQQVTLSCSPISGHRSVSWYQQTPGQGLQFLFEYFSETQRNKGNFPGRFSGRQFSNSRSEMNVSTLELGDSALYLCASSLERLGAYGYTFGSGTRLTVV.

This clone appeared a single time. The chain combines TRBV9 with TRBJ2-1; 10 bases are shared with TRBD2. This CDR3 is built from 15 residues. The V segment lost 0 bases and the J segment 9 bases; nucleotides outside the gene matches: 6. Looked up from germline, CDR1 is SGDLS and CDR2 is YYNGEE. The CDR3 protein is CASSVGSGRHGEQFF. CDR3 nucleotide sequence: TGTGCCAGCAGCGTAGGTAGCGGGAGGCATGGTGAGCAGTTCTTC.

The rearrangement joins TRBV7-2 to TRBJ1-1; tentatively, D is TRBD1 (6 bases). The length of the CDR3 is 12 residues. Germline values: CDR1 SGHTA, CDR2 FQGNSA. V lost 1 base and J lost 11, with 11 bases in between. CDR3 residues: CASSLEGVGAFF. In nucleotides, the CDR3 is TGTGCCAGCAGCTTAGAGGGGGTGGGTGCTTTCTTT.

This sequence joins TRBV12-5 and TRBJ1-2; 9 bases are a match to TRBD1. CDR3 size: 14 residues. Trimming at V came to 1 base and at J to 5 bases, leaving 2 bases not matched to a gene. Germline CDR1 reads LGHNT; CDR2 reads FRNRAP. CDR3 sequence reads: CASGLADRGYGYTF. In DNA, the CDR3 is TGTGCTAGTGGTTTGGCCGACAGGGGGTATGGCTACACCTTC.

This rearrangement joins TRBV19 to TRBJ1-1; possibly TRBD1 for D (5 bases). The CDR3 length is 14 residues. The V gene lost 6 bases and the J gene lost 1 base, with 12 bases spanning the gap. From germline, CDR1 is LNHDA and CDR2 SQIVND (reference sequence). The chain's CDR3 is CASSGGDANTEAFF. DNA for the CDR3: TGTGCCAGTAGCGGGGGGGACGCGAACACTGAAGCTTTCTTT.

This chain links TRBV19 with TRBJ2-1; maybe TRBD2 (5 bases). CDR1 and CDR2 (germline): LNHDA, SQIVND (reference sequence). Trimming left V 5 bases short and J 4 bases short, with 9 bases between. The CDR3 covers 13 residues. This CDR3 reads CASSATNYNEQFF. In DNA form, the CDR3 reads TGTGCCAGTAGTGCGACTAATTACAATGAGCAGTTCTTC. Drawing the rest from reference TRBV19 and TRBJ2-1, the complete variable domain is DGGITQSPKYLFRKEGQNVTLSCEQNLNHDAMYWYRQDPGQGLRLIYYSQIVNDFQKGDIAEGYSVSREKKESFPLTVTSAQKNPTAFYLCASSATNYNEQFFGPGTRLTVL.

This clone was seen more than once but under ten times. V gene TRBV5-4 combines with J gene TRBJ1-1, with unresolved D. V lost 4 bases and J 1 base, leaving 17 bases between the germline ends. Germline-derived CDR1 and CDR2 are SGHNT and YYREEE (reference sequence). The CDR3 has 16 amino acids. The CDR3 spells CASSQDLSGKNTEAFF. The CDR3 coding sequence is TGTGCCAGCAGCCAAGATTTATCCGGTAAGAACACTGAAGCTTTCTTT.

V is TRBV19 and J is TRBJ1-5, with 8 positions matching TRBD1. The CDR3 loop spans 14 amino acids. Germline V lookup: CDR1 LNHDA, CDR2 SQIVND (reference sequence). The trim removed 10 bases at V and 1 base at J, leaving 6 bases unmatched. The CDR3 region is CATTRTGSNQPQHF. DNA of the CDR3: TGTGCCACGACTCGGACAGGGAGCAATCAGCCCCAGCATTTT.

This clone was detected many times. The chain has TRBV4-2 and TRBJ1-1; D gene uncertain. The CDR3 loop spans 14 amino acids. Germline-derived CDR1 and CDR2 are LGHNA and YNFKEQ. The germline V and J ends were trimmed by 0 bases and 10 bases, with 15 bases remaining between them. For the CDR3, the DNA is TGTGCCAGCAGCCAAGATCAAGAGGTTAGAGGAGCTTTCTTT. This gives the protein CASSQDQEVRGAFF.

CDR3 protein: CASSLGQGRILANTEAFF. The CDR3 region has the DNA TGTGCCAGCTCACTCGGACAGGGAAGGATCCTCGCCAACACTGAAGCTTTCTTT. The chain employs TRBV18 and TRBJ1-1; 8 bases are shared with TRBD1. The germline V gene encodes CDR1 KGHSH and CDR2 LQKENI. J lost 2 bases, V lost 4 bases, and 15 bases had no gene match. This CDR3 spans 18 amino acids.

The chain carries TRBV5-1 and TRBJ1-1, with 11 bases that match TRBD1. The length of the CDR3 is 16 residues. V shed 7 bases, J shed 2 bases, and the junction held 10 bases outside the gene matches. The germline gives CDR1 SGHRS, CDR2 YFSETQ. Here the CDR3 reads CASLPGTGGINTEAFF. The CDR3 DNA reads TGCGCCAGCCTGCCCGGGACAGGGGGGATTAACACTGAAGCTTTCTTT.

The V call is TRBV6-1, the J call TRBJ2-1; D unclear. The CDR3 covers 14 residues. The V and J ends lost 5 bases and 5 bases respectively, with 13 bases between them. Looked up from germline, CDR1 is MNHNS and CDR2 is SASEGT. The CDR3 sequence is CASSPIGADNEQFF. CDR3 bases: TGTGCCAGCAGTCCCATCGGAGCAGACAATGAGCAGTTCTTC.

This chain joins TRBV10-2 and TRBJ2-1; unclear D gene. The CDR3 sequence is 14 residues long. V lost 6 bases, J lost 0 bases, and 9 bases lay in between. The germline V gene encodes CDR1 WSHSY and CDR2 SAAADI. DNA of the CDR3: TGCGCCAGCAGCAAACAGAGCTCCTACAATGAGCAGTTCTTC. Protein product: CASSKQSSYNEQFF.